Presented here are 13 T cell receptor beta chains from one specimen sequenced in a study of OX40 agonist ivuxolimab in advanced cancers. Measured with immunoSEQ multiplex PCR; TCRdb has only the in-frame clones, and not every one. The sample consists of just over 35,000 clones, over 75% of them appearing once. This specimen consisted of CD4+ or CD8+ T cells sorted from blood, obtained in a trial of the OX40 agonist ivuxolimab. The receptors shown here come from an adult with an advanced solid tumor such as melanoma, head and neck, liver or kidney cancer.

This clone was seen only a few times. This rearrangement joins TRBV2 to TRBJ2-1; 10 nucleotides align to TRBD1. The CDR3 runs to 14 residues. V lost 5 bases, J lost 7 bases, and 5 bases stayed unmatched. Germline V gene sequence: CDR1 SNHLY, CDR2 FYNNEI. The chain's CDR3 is CASSRQGAGNEQFF. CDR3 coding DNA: TGTGCCAGCAGTCGACAGGGGGCTGGGAATGAGCAGTTCTTC.

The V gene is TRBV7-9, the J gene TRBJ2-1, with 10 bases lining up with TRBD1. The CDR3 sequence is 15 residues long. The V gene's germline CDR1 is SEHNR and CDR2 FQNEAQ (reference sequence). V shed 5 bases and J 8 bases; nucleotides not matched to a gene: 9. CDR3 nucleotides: TGTGCCAGCAGCCAAGACAGGGGGCTTATCGATGAGCAGTTCTTC. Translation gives CASSQDRGLIDEQFF.

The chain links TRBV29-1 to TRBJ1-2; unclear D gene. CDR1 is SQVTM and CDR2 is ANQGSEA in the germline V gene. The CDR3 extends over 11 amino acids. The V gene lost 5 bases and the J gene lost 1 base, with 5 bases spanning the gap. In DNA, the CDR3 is TGCAGCGTTCGAAGTAACTATGGCTACACCTTC. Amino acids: CSVRSNYGYTF. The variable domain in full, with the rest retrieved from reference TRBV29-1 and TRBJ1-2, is SAVISQKPSRDICQRGTSLTIQCQVDSQVTMMFWYRQQPGQSLTLIATANQGSEATYESGFVIDKFPISRPNLTFSTLTVSNMSPEDSSIYLCSVRSNYGYTFGSGTRLTVV.

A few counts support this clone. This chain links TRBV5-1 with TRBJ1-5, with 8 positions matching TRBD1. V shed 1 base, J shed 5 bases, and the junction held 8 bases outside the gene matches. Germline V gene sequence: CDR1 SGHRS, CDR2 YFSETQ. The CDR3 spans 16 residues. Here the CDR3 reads CASSLFGTGIDQPQHF. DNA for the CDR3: TGCGCCAGCAGCTTGTTTGGGACAGGAATCGATCAGCCCCAGCATTTT.

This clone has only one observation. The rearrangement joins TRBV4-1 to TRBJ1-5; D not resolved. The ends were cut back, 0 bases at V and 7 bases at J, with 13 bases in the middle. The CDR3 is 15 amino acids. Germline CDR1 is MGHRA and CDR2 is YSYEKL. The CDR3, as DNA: TGCGCCAGCAGCCAAGATACCAGGAACAGCCAGCCCCAGCATTTT. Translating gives CASSQDTRNSQPQHF.

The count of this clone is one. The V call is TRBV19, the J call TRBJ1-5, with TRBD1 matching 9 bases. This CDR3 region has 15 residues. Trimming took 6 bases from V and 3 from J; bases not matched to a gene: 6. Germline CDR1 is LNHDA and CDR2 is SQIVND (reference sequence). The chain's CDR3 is CASSTTGGFNQPQHF. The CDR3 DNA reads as TGTGCCAGTAGCACGACAGGGGGGTTCAATCAGCCCCAGCATTTT.

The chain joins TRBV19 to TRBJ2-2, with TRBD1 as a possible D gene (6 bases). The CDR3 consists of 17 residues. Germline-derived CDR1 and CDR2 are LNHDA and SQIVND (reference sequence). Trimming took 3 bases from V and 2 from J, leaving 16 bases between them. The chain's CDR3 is CASSMGVQGPNTGELFF. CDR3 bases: TGTGCCAGTAGTATGGGTGTGCAGGGGCCTAACACCGGGGAGCTGTTTTTT.

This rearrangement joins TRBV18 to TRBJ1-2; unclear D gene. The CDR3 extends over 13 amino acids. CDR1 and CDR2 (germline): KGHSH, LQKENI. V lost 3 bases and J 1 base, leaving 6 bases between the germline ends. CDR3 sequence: CASSPGGNYGYTF. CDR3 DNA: TGTGCCAGCTCACCGGGCGGTAACTATGGCTACACCTTC.

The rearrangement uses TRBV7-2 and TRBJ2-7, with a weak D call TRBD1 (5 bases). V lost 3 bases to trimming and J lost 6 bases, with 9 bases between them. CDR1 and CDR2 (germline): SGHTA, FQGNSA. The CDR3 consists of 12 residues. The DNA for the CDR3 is TGTGCCAGCAGCTTTAGGGGCTCCGAGCAGTACGTC. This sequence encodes CASSFRGSEQYV.

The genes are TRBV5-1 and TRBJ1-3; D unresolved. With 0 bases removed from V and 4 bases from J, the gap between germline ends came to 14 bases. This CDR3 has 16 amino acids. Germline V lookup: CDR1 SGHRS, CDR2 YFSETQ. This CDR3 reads CASSLDGLEVGNTIYF. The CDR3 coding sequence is TGCGCCAGCAGCTTGGATGGCCTCGAGGTGGGAAACACCATATATTTT.

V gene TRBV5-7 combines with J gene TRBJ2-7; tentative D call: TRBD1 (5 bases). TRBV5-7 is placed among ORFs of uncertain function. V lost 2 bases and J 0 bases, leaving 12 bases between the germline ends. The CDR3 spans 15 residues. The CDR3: CASSLGDPSSYEQYV. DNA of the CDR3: TGTGCCAGCAGCTTAGGGGATCCGAGCTCCTACGAGCAGTACGTC.

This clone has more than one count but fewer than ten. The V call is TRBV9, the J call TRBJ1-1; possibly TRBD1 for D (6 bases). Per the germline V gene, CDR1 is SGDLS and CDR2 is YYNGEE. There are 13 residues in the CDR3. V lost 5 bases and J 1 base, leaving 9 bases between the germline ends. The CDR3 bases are TGTGCCAGCAGAGAGACAGGGAACACTGAAGCTTTCTTT. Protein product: CASRETGNTEAFF.

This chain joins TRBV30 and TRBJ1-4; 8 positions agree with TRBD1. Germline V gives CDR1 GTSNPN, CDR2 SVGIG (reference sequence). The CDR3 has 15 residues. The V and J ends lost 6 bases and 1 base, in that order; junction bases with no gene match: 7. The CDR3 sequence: CACTGTGGTNEKLFF. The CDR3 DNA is TGTGCCTGTACCGGGACAGGCGGAACTAATGAAAAACTGTTTTTT.